Listed below are T cell receptor beta chains from one sample, sequenced in a study of a mutant IDH1 vaccine in newly diagnosed glioma. The protocol was immunoSEQ multiplex PCR, while the TCRdb copy is restricted to in-frame clones and leaves out a portion. This table has tens of thousands of clones, around 84% appearing once. The antigens for these receptors are not known. The starting material was PBMCs, obtained from a glioma patient whose treatment included an IDH1 peptide vaccine. All receptors derive from a woman in her twenties or thirties with glioma. Some clones in this sample may be carry-over from other donors' samples. The CDR3 runs from the conserved cysteine through the conserved F or W. Fields, in order: V gene, J gene, CDR3 protein.

v_call: TRBV27
j_call: TRBJ1-1
cdr3_aa: CASSRTGRENTEAFF

v_call: TRBV19
j_call: TRBJ1-2
cdr3_aa: CASSIWWEHGYTF

v_call: TRBV7-9
j_call: TRBJ2-7
cdr3_aa: CASSSPWKRENEQYF

v_call: TRBV9
j_call: TRBJ1-1
cdr3_aa: CASSPRFDLNTEAFF

v_call: TRBV10-3
j_call: TRBJ1-4
cdr3_aa: CAIRDSSANEKLFF

v_call: TRBV11-2
j_call: TRBJ2-1
cdr3_aa: CASSLPETGILAVYNEQFF

v_call: TRBV28
j_call: TRBJ2-7
cdr3_aa: CASSPDGPPYEQYF

v_call: TRBV7-2
j_call: TRBJ2-7
cdr3_aa: CASSQTPGQGHEQYF

v_call: TRBV27
j_call: TRBJ1-4
cdr3_aa: CASSSAGAGEKLFF

v_call: TRBV29-1
j_call: TRBJ2-5
cdr3_aa: CSVVLGQETQYF

v_call: TRBV10-1
j_call: TRBJ1-1
cdr3_aa: CASSESGQGAAFF

v_call: TRBV30
j_call: TRBJ1-5
cdr3_aa: CAWSVDSYQPQHF

v_call: TRBV11-3
j_call: TRBJ2-3
cdr3_aa: CASSPQGLADTQYF

v_call: TRBV7-9
j_call: TRBJ2-2
cdr3_aa: CASSYNSGTGELFF

v_call: TRBV7-8
j_call: TRBJ1-2
cdr3_aa: CASSPGGDNYGYTF

v_call: TRBV2
j_call: TRBJ2-7
cdr3_aa: CASGVGQTYEQYF

v_call: TRBV5-6
j_call: TRBJ2-3
cdr3_aa: CASSLAGGIFTDTQYF

v_call: TRBV30
j_call: TRBJ1-2
cdr3_aa: CAWSAGLVPSGYTF

v_call: TRBV5-4
j_call: TRBJ2-3
cdr3_aa: CASSFQLAGASRDTQYF

v_call: TRBV18
j_call: TRBJ2-5
cdr3_aa: CASSPGGGETQYF

v_call: TRBV7-9
j_call: TRBJ2-5
cdr3_aa: CASSSRTVQETQYF

v_call: TRBV7-9
j_call: TRBJ1-2
cdr3_aa: CASSRREPGGYTF

v_call: TRBV14
j_call: TRBJ1-3
cdr3_aa: CASSQVGGIGNTIYF

v_call: TRBV2
j_call: TRBJ1-5
cdr3_aa: CASRTGTAGNQPQHF

v_call: TRBV10-1
j_call: TRBJ1-3
cdr3_aa: CASSEISGNTIYF

v_call: TRBV27
j_call: TRBJ2-1
cdr3_aa: CASSPSGNNEQFF

v_call: TRBV6-4
j_call: TRBJ2-2
cdr3_aa: CASSDDPIGAGELFF

v_call: TRBV5-6
j_call: TRBJ1-1
cdr3_aa: CASRRTGTEAFF

v_call: TRBV7-9
j_call: TRBJ1-3
cdr3_aa: CASSYIKSQTIYF

v_call: TRBV5-5
j_call: TRBJ1-4
cdr3_aa: CASSWGGTNEKLFF

v_call: TRBV13
j_call: TRBJ2-1
cdr3_aa: CASSSNFGLAGGPGNEQFF

v_call: TRBV10-3
j_call: TRBJ1-1
cdr3_aa: CATTTGAITEAFF

v_call: TRBV7-6
j_call: TRBJ2-1
cdr3_aa: CASSLRTGSSYNEQFF

v_call: TRBV19
j_call: TRBJ1-1
cdr3_aa: CASSIFSGRSMNTEAFF

v_call: TRBV2
j_call: TRBJ1-2
cdr3_aa: CASSEYGGRGGYTF

v_call: TRBV6-1
j_call: TRBJ2-5
cdr3_aa: CASSDRLTETQYF

v_call: TRBV30
j_call: TRBJ2-7
cdr3_aa: CAWRSQDILYF

v_call: TRBV28
j_call: TRBJ1-5
cdr3_aa: CASSLKIMRGNQPQHF

v_call: TRBV30
j_call: TRBJ2-1
cdr3_aa: CAWSTSGLSSYNEQFF

v_call: TRBV6-1
j_call: TRBJ2-2
cdr3_aa: CASSEGRRGLNTGELFF

v_call: TRBV4-1
j_call: TRBJ2-1
cdr3_aa: CASSQDQASGRSSRSYNEQFF

v_call: TRBV2
j_call: TRBJ1-2
cdr3_aa: CASRTGGSAYGYTF

v_call: TRBV19
j_call: TRBJ1-5
cdr3_aa: CASSTTGGNQPQHF

v_call: TRBV6-5
j_call: TRBJ2-3
cdr3_aa: CASSSPRAGEDTQYF

v_call: TRBV27
j_call: TRBJ2-7
cdr3_aa: CASSFVPLYEQYF

v_call: TRBV10-3
j_call: TRBJ1-3
cdr3_aa: CAISDTLGAGNTIYF

v_call: TRBV2
j_call: TRBJ2-1
cdr3_aa: CASRKEDRLYNEQFF

v_call: TRBV15
j_call: TRBJ2-1
cdr3_aa: CATSALPDSGRANEQFF

v_call: TRBV11-2
j_call: TRBJ1-1
cdr3_aa: CASSLAIIREAFF

v_call: TRBV15
j_call: TRBJ2-1
cdr3_aa: CATSRGLALSSYNEQFF

v_call: TRBV4-2
j_call: TRBJ2-5
cdr3_aa: CASSQGVGSGETQYF

v_call: TRBV30
j_call: TRBJ1-5
cdr3_aa: CAWSGRGNQPQHF

v_call: TRBV5-4
j_call: TRBJ2-7
cdr3_aa: CASSLEGRSYEQYF

v_call: TRBV5-1
j_call: TRBJ1-4
cdr3_aa: CASSLERRDEKLFF

v_call: TRBV7-6
j_call: TRBJ1-5
cdr3_aa: CASSFGQGLNQPQHF